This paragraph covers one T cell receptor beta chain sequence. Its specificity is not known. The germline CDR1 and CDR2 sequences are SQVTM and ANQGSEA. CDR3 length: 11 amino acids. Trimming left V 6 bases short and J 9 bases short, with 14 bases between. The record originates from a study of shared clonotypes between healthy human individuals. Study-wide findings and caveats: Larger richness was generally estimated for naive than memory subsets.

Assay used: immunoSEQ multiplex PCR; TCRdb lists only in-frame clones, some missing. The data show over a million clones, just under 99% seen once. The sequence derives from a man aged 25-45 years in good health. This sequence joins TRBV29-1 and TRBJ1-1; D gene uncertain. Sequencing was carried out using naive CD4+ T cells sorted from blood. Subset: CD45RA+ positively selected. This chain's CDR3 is CSVAVSYQAFF. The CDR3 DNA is TGCAGCGTCGCAGTCTCATACCAAGCTTTCTTT.